This TCR beta chain was recorded in a study of vaccination and CD4 T cells after COVID-19. As to treatment: roughly ten-day PBMC culture with coronavirus spike peptide pools or control peptides (ViraFEST assay). With the Oncomine TCR Beta short-read assay, DNA from cultured CD4+ T cells was sequenced. Each CDR3 protein gets one entry after TCRdb re-called the PCR reads with MiXCR. The table has some 25,000 distinct CDR3 sequences, about 67% seen once. The CDR3 is 17 amino acids. The ends were cut back, 1 base at V and 6 bases at J, with 18 bases in the middle. In germline, CDR1 is SGHVS, CDR2 FQNEAQ. Notes on this clonotype: Its target is unknown.

This clonotype was sampled from a human donor who received a COVID-19 vaccine. The chain links TRBV7-8 to TRBJ1-4, with D possibly TRBD1 on 6 matching bases. The starting material was CD4+ T cells from blood, cultured in vitro, obtained after SARS-CoV-2 vaccination. The CDR3 spells CASSLVGAWEGDEKLFF. The CDR3 DNA reads TGTGCCAGCAGCTTAGTTGGAGCATGGGAGGGGGATGAAAAACTGTTTTTT.